This T cell receptor beta chain was identified in a study of response to subunit inactivated influenza vaccine. This clonotype has a handful of counts. Antigen: not known. Germline CDR1 reads SQVTM; CDR2 reads ANQGSEA. V was clipped by 0 bases and J by 14 bases, with 26 bases between them. The CDR3 consists of 16 residues. Findings and caveats of the study: Authors proposed each seasonal influenza vaccination draws in few new T cells.

TCRdb used MiXCR to reprocess the RT-PCR reads, holding one entry per CDR3 protein. The sample includes around 850,000 distinct CDR3 sequences, around 18% seen only once; the top ten take approximately 11%. The chain links TRBV29-1 to TRBJ2-1; D may match TRBD1 or TRBD2 (5 bases each). The sequencing here drew on PBMCs from blood, taken 4 to 6 days after vaccination. This sequence originates from a man aged 50-59 years who received an inactivated influenza vaccine. CDR3 amino acids: CSVEDMTRRQLQLEFF. The CDR3 DNA follows: TGCAGCGTTGAAGATATGACAAGGCGACAGTTACAACTAGAGTTCTTC.